This TCR beta chain was identified in a study of vaccination effects on CD4 cells after COVID-19. Broader study findings: Substantial clonal contraction characterized both infection- and vaccine-induced clones late after vaccination. Healthy vaccinees' vaccine-induced clones included only 1 of 255 that recognized common cold coronaviruses.

Notes on this clone: Its target is unknown.

Before any sequencing was done, the ViraFEST assay used viral peptide pools to expand antigen-specific CD4+ T cells. With roughly 10 days of culture completed, CD4+ T cells were isolated. Participants were vaccinated with two doses of either the BNT162b2 or mRNA-1273 vaccine. None of the vaccinated had previously contracted SARS-CoV-2, and their nucleocapsid antibodies tested negative. Supplemented with approximately 10 IU/ml IL-2 and 8 to 10 ug/ml peptides, a few million PBMC per well were kept in culture. This table comes from immunoSEQ multiplex PCR, and its TCRdb copy is limited to in-frame clones, with some not included. The data show 28,000 or so clones, roughly 85% seen once. Material: CD4+ T cells from PBMCs cultured with HCoV-NL63 spike peptides, obtained after COVID-19 vaccination. This clonotype originated in a human donor who received a COVID-19 vaccine. Some clones in this sample may be carry-over from other donors' samples.

CDR3 in amino acids: CASSLLGTGENTEAFF. DNA of the CDR3: TGCGCCAGCAGCTTGCTTGGGACAGGAGAAAACACTGAAGCTTTCTTT. This chain joins TRBV5-1 and TRBJ1-1; the match to TRBD1 covers 8 bases. The CDR3 sequence is 16 residues long. The germline gives CDR1 SGHRS, CDR2 YFSETQ. With V trimmed by 1 base and J by 2 bases, 7 bases remained unmatched.